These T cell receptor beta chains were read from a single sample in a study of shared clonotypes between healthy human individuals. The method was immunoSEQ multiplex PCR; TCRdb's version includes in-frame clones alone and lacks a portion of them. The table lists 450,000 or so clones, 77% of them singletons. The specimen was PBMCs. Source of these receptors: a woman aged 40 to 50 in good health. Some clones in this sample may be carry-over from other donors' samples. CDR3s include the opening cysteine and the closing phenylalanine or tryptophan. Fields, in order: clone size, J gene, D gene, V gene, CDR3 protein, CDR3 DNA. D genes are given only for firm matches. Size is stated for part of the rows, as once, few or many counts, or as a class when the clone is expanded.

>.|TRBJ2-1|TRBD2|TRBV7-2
CASSPPAGLAGVSNNEQFF
TGTGCCAGCAGCCCGCCGGCGGGACTAGCGGGAGTTTCAAACAATGAGCAGTTCTTC
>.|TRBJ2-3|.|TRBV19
CASSIGSTDTQYF
TGTGCCAGTAGTATCGGTAGCACAGATACGCAGTATTTT
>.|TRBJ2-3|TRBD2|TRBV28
CASSLLGTSGSNTDTQYF
TGTGCCAGCAGTTTACTAGGGACTAGCGGGTCCAACACAGATACGCAGTATTTT
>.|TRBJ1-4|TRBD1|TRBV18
CASSPDRGHEKLFF
TGTGCCAGCTCACCTGACAGGGGTCACGAAAAACTGTTTTTT
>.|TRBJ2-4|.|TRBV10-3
CAISVENIQYF
TGTGCCATCAGTGTGGAAAACATTCAGTACTTC
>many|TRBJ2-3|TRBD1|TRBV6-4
CASSGDRDGDTQYF
TGTGCCAGCAGTGGCGACAGGGATGGAGATACGCAGTATTTT
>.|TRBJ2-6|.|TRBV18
CASSRAYSSGANVLTF
TGTGCCAGCTCCCGGGCGTACAGTTCTGGGGCCAACGTCCTGACTTTC
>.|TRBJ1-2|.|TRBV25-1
CASSGPARGGGYGYTF
TGTGCCAGCAGTGGCCCTGCAAGGGGGGGTGGCTATGGCTACACCTTC
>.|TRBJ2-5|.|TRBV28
CASSLGGVGETQYF
TGTGCCAGCAGTTTGGGGGGAGTCGGGGAGACCCAGTACTTC
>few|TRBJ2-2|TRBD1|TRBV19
CASSMGTGVNTGELFF
TGTGCCAGTAGTATGGGGACAGGGGTAAACACCGGGGAGCTGTTTTTT
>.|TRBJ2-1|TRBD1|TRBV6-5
CASSYSRQGSEQFF
TGTGCCAGCAGTTACTCGCGACAGGGCAGTGAGCAGTTCTTC
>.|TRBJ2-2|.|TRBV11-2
CASTLRRTGELFF
TGTGCCAGCACCCTCCGACGGACCGGGGAGCTGTTTTTT
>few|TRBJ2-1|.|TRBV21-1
CASLNRNNEQFF
TGTGCCAGCTTAAACCGAAACAATGAGCAGTTCTTC
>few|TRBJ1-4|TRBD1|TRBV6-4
CASSEVGGQGEKLFF
TGTGCCAGCAGTGAGGTGGGGGGACAGGGTGAAAAACTGTTTTTT
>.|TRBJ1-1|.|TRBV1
CTSSTRGVGTEAFF
TGCACCAGCAGCACCCGAGGGGTGGGCACTGAAGCTTTCTTT
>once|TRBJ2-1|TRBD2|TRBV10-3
CAISEPGLAGGNEQFF
TGTGCCATCAGTGAGCCTGGACTAGCGGGAGGGAATGAGCAGTTCTTC
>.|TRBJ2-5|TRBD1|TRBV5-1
CASSLEGRGQETQYF
TGCGCCAGCAGCTTGGAGGGCAGGGGGCAAGAGACCCAGTACTTC
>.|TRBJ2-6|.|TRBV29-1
CSVESAASGANVLTF
TGCAGCGTTGAGTCGGCGGCCTCTGGGGCCAACGTCCTGACTTTC
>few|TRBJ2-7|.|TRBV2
CASSEVVAYEQYF
TGTGCCAGCAGTGAAGTGGTCGCGTACGAGCAGTACTTC
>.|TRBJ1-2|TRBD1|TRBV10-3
CAITGTVSDGYTF
TGTGCCATCACCGGGACAGTGAGTGATGGCTACACCTTC
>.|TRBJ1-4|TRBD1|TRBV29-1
CSVGLGTGREKLFF
TGCAGCGTTGGGCTGGGGACAGGGCGCGAAAAACTGTTTTTT
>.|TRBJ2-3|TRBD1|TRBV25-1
CASSGSPGQGTDTQYF
TGTGCCAGCAGTGGGAGCCCGGGACAGGGAACAGATACGCAGTATTTT
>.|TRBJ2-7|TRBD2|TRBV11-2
CASSSGLGLYEQYF
TGTGCCAGCAGCTCTGGACTAGGTCTCTACGAGCAGTACTTC
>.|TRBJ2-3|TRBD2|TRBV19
CASRAGGVDTQYF
TGTGCCAGTAGGGCGGGAGGGGTAGATACGCAGTATTTT
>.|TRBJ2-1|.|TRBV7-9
CASSPDENEQFF
TGTGCCAGCAGCCCCGACGAGAATGAGCAGTTCTTC
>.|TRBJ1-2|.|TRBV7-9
CASSPAGRTEIGYTF
TGTGCCAGCAGCCCCGCAGGGCGGACAGAAATTGGCTACACCTTC
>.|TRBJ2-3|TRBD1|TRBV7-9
CASSLGRQGLTDTQYF
TGTGCCAGCAGCTTAGGAAGACAGGGTCTCACAGATACGCAGTATTTT
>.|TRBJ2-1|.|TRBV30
CAWSATVRQGGVWGNEQFF
TGTGCCTGGAGTGCGACCGTGAGACAGGGAGGGGTTTGGGGCAATGAGCAGTTCTTC
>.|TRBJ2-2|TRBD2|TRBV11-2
CASSPLRGDTGELFF
TGTGCCAGCAGCCCGCTGCGGGGGGACACCGGGGAGCTGTTTTTT
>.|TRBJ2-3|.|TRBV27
CASSLSSRRYPEYTDTQYF
TGTGCCAGCAGTTTATCTTCCAGGAGGTACCCCGAATACACAGATACGCAGTATTTT
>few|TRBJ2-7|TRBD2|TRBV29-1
CSGTAGPSYEQYF
TGCAGCGGAACAGCGGGACCTTCCTACGAGCAGTACTTC
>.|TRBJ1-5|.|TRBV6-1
CASSEYSYSNQPQHF
TGTGCCAGCAGTGAATACAGTTATAGCAATCAGCCCCAGCATTTT
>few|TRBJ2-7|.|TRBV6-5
CASSYGGTGSYEQYF
TGTGCCAGCAGTTATGGGGGGACTGGCTCCTACGAGCAGTACTTC
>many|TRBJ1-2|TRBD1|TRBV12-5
CARKLRGRANYGYTF
TGTGCTAGGAAACTCAGGGGGCGGGCTAACTATGGCTACACCTTC
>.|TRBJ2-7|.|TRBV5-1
CASSLAQSEQYF
TGCGCCAGCAGCTTGGCCCAGAGCGAGCAGTACTTC
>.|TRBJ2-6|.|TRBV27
CASSFIYRAKHSGANVLTF
TGTGCCAGCAGCTTCATTTACAGGGCGAAACACTCTGGGGCCAACGTCCTGACTTTC
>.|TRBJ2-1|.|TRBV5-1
CASSQSGDSLYNEQFF
TGCGCCAGCAGTCAATCGGGGGACTCCCTTTACAATGAGCAGTTCTTC
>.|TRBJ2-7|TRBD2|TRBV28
CASRPGTRYEQYF
TGTGCCAGCAGACCCGGGACTAGGTACGAGCAGTACTTC
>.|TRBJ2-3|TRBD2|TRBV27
CASIRSGRSTDTQYF
TGTGCCAGCATCCGTAGCGGGAGATCGACAGATACGCAGTATTTT
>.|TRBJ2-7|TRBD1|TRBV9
CASSIRDRGYEQYF
TGTGCCAGCAGCATCCGGGACAGGGGCTACGAGCAGTACTTC
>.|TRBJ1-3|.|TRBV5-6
CASSSLAPNSGNTIYF
TGTGCCAGCAGCTCCCTGGCGCCTAACTCTGGAAACACCATATATTTT
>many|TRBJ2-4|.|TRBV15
CATSRDRGTPRVKNIQYF
TGTGCCACCAGCAGAGATCGTGGGACCCCGCGGGTTAAAAACATTCAGTACTTC
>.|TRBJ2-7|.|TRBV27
CASSLADSYEQYF
TGTGCCAGCAGTCTGGCGGACTCCTACGAGCAGTACTTC
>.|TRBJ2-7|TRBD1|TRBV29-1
CSAGPSGGRENEQYF
TGCAGCGCCGGCCCCTCAGGGGGTCGGGAAAACGAGCAGTACTTC
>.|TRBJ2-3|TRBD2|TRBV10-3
CAISDLSRILSSGSPDTQYF
TGTGCCATCAGTGACCTTTCTCGGATTTTGTCTAGCGGGAGTCCAGATACGCAGTATTTT